This entry lists 29 T cell receptor beta chains sequenced from one sample in a study of response to subunit inactivated influenza vaccine. TCRdb recomputed calls from the RT-PCR reads with MiXCR, one row per CDR3 protein. The sample has roughly 700,000 distinct CDR3 sequences, approximately 14% seen once. The sequencing here drew on PBMCs from blood, taken around 15 days before vaccination. Every receptor here comes from a man aged 50 to 60 who received an inactivated influenza vaccine.

This chain connects TRBV7-9 to TRBJ2-7; no definite D call. Germline V gene lookup returns CDR1 SEHNR and CDR2 FQNEAQ (reference sequence). V was clipped by 5 bases and J by 0 bases, with 8 bases between them. The CDR3 consists of 13 residues. The CDR3 bases are TGTGCCAGCAGCGGTATTAGCTCCTACGAGCAGTACTTC. This codes for CASSGISSYEQYF.

This rearrangement joins TRBV4-3 to TRBJ2-7; the match to TRBD1 covers 8 bases. Per germline, CDR1 LGHNA and CDR2 YSLEER. This CDR3 is 18 amino acids long. V dropped 1 base and J dropped 4; count of bases not matched to a gene: 15. The CDR3 here is CASSQVRTGRRAPYEQYF. The CDR3 DNA is TGCGCCAGCAGCCAAGTCCGGACAGGGAGAAGAGCACCTTACGAGCAGTACTTC.

This clonotype was detected only a few times. The V call is TRBV25-1, the J call TRBJ2-2, with 7 bases lining up with TRBD1. With 2 bases clipped from V and 4 bases from J, the junction kept 4 bases outside the gene matches. The CDR3 runs to 15 residues. The germline V gene has CDR1 MGHDK and CDR2 SYGVNS. CDR3 loop: CASSEDRGRTGELFF. DNA of the CDR3: TGTGCCAGCAGTGAAGATAGGGGGCGCACCGGGGAGCTGTTTTTT.

The J gene is TRBJ1-5, the V gene TRBV20-1, with D possibly matching TRBD1 (5 bases). The CDR3 length is 14 residues. Germline CDR1 and CDR2: DFQATT and SNEGSKA (reference sequence). V lost 7 bases and J 9 bases, leaving 22 bases between the germline ends. DNA of the CDR3: TGCAGTGTACTAGCGGGGCACATGGAGGGGCCCCAGCATTTT. It is translated as CSVLAGHMEGPQHF.

The V and J genes are TRBV7-9 and TRBJ2-2; tentatively, D is TRBD1 or TRBD2 (5 bases each). Germline lookup yields CDR1 SEHNR and CDR2 FQNEAQ (reference sequence). This CDR3 comprises 15 residues. Trimming removed 2 bases at V and 0 bases at J, with 7 bases between. The CDR3 region is CASSLRDANTGELFF. The CDR3 nucleotides are TGTGCCAGCAGCTTACGGGACGCGAACACCGGGGAGCTGTTTTTT.

The CDR3 nucleotides read TGTGCCAGCACCTGGGGACAGTCCTATAATTCACCCCTCCACTTT. This translates into CASTWGQSYNSPLHF. This chain links TRBV28 with TRBJ1-6; 7 bases are shared with TRBD1. V lost 7 bases to trimming and J lost 1 base; unmatched junction nucleotides: 4. The germline V gene encodes CDR1 MDHEN and CDR2 SYDVKM. The CDR3 covers 15 residues.

The sample holds a few counts of this clonotype. The chain recombines TRBV20-1 with TRBJ2-1; the D gene is possibly TRBD2 (6 bases). V was trimmed by 6 bases and J by 7 bases, leaving 19 bases between them. Per the germline V gene, CDR1 is DFQATT and CDR2 is SNEGSKA (reference sequence). The length of the CDR3 is 14 residues. CDR3 nucleotide sequence: TGCAGTGCCCGGACTACCCCGGGGGAAAATGAGCAGTTCTTC. Amino acid sequence: CSARTTPGENEQFF.

This clonotype was seen only a few times. The rearrangement joins TRBV12-3 or TRBV12-4 to TRBJ2-5; D ambiguous. There are 14 residues in the CDR3. Trimming pared 1 base from V and 2 bases from J, leaving 8 bases between. Written as DNA, the CDR3 is TGTGCCAGCAGTTTAGGCATGGGTCAAGAGACCCAGTACTTC. Its protein product is CASSLGMGQETQYF.

This clonotype was counted many times. The gene calls are TRBV6-2 or TRBV6-3 and TRBJ2-7; D is undetermined. The CDR3 totals 13 residues. Trimming shortened V by 2 bases and J by 6 bases, and 11 bases separated the two germline ends. The germline gives CDR1 MNHEY, CDR2 SVGEGT. The CDR3 reads CASSYTPRSEQYF. The CDR3 coding sequence is TGTGCCAGCAGTTACACGCCTCGGAGCGAGCAGTACTTC.

This clonotype was seen just once. This rearrangement joins TRBV20-1 to TRBJ2-5, with no clear D. Germline V gene sequence: CDR1 DFQATT, CDR2 SNEGSKA (reference sequence). The CDR3 extends over 14 amino acids. The V gene lost 0 bases and the J gene lost 5 bases, with 13 bases spanning the gap. DNA of the CDR3: TGCAGTGCTAGAGATGGAAGGGCCCTGGAGACCCAGTACTTC. Residues: CSARDGRALETQYF.

This clonotype has a handful of counts. The chain recombines TRBV3-1 with TRBJ2-2; 8 bases fit TRBD2. V trimming: 0 bases; J trimming: 3 bases; junction bases outside the gene matches: 6. The germline V gene has CDR1 LGHDT and CDR2 YNNKEL (reference sequence). This CDR3 has 17 residues. For the CDR3, the DNA is TGTGCCAGCAGCCAAGACCCCGCGGGGGGAGACACCGGGGAGCTGTTTTTT. It encodes CASSQDPAGGDTGELFF.

This clonotype was counted between two and nine times. This chain connects TRBV4-3 to TRBJ2-3; D is unclear. Germline V lookup: CDR1 LGHNA, CDR2 YSLEER. There are 16 residues in the CDR3. Trimming shortened V by 0 bases and J by 2 bases, and 12 bases separated the two germline ends. The CDR3 protein is CASSQDPAWATDTQYF. The CDR3 nucleotides are TGCGCCAGCAGCCAAGATCCGGCTTGGGCCACAGATACGCAGTATTTT.

The genes are TRBV5-5 and TRBJ2-7; 8 bases are shared with TRBD1. Per germline, CDR1 SGHKS and CDR2 YYEKEE (reference sequence). The J segment lost 0 bases and the V segment lost 2 bases, leaving 7 bases of the junction unmatched. The CDR3 loop spans 16 amino acids. The CDR3: CASSFHWTGFSYEQYF. The CDR3 coding sequence is TGTGCCAGCAGCTTTCATTGGACAGGGTTCTCCTACGAGCAGTACTTC.

V and J are TRBV3-1 and TRBJ2-7, with 7 bases aligning to TRBD2. V dropped 2 bases and J dropped 6; count of bases not matched to a gene: 7. The CDR3 has 14 residues. CDR1 is LGHDT, CDR2 YNNKEL, per germline (reference sequence). The CDR3 sequence: CASSQPGLSAEQYF. CDR3 nucleotide sequence: TGTGCCAGCAGCCAACCGGGACTATCGGCCGAGCAGTACTTC.

This chain's CDR3 is CSVEVGADYGYTF. As DNA, the CDR3 is TGCAGCGTTGAGGTAGGGGCGGACTATGGCTACACCTTC. The chain carries TRBV29-1 and TRBJ1-2, with D possibly TRBD1 on 5 matching bases. Looked up from germline, CDR1 is SQVTM and CDR2 is ANQGSEA. V shed 3 bases and J shed 3 bases, with 11 bases lying between them. This CDR3 contains 13 residues.

This clonotype has more than one count but fewer than ten. The chain recombines TRBV30 with TRBJ2-1; the D gene could be TRBD1 or TRBD2 (6 bases each). In germline, CDR1 is GTSNPN, CDR2 SVGIG (reference sequence). The V end was cut by 3 bases, the J end by 1 base, with 10 bases between. The CDR3 is made up of 14 amino acids. CDR3: CAWSGGPSYNEQFF. CDR3 nucleotides: TGTGCCTGGAGCGGGGGCCCATCCTACAATGAGCAGTTCTTC.

This clonotype was observed a few times. The rearrangement uses TRBV6-2 or TRBV6-3 and TRBJ2-3; D remains unclear. The CDR3 runs 14 residues. The V end was cut by 4 bases, the J end by 5 bases, with 13 bases between. CDR1 is MNHEY, CDR2 SVGEGT, per germline. DNA of the CDR3: TGTGCCAGCAGTTCCTACCCTCGGGTAGATACGCAGTATTTT. Translation: CASSSYPRVDTQYF.

This clonotype has at least ten counts. The chain uses TRBV6-1 and TRBJ2-1, with D possibly being TRBD2 (6 bases). The germline V gene encodes CDR1 MNHNS and CDR2 SASEGT. V lost 6 bases, J lost 0 bases, and 12 bases lay in between. This CDR3 has 15 amino acids. The CDR3 DNA follows: TGTGCCAGCAGCCTCGGGACTCCCTCCTACAATGAGCAGTTCTTC. Encoded protein: CASSLGTPSYNEQFF.

The V gene is TRBV29-1, the J gene TRBJ1-1; D gene uncertain. Trimming pared 4 bases from V and 0 bases from J, leaving 9 bases between. This CDR3 is built from 13 residues. Germline CDR1 is SQVTM and CDR2 is ANQGSEA. The CDR3 reads CSVVEGMNTEAFF. In DNA form, the CDR3 reads TGCAGCGTTGTTGAGGGTATGAACACTGAAGCTTTCTTT.

Note on this clonotype: It may be a read error: a sequence one base away is much more abundant. The chain employs TRBV12-3 or TRBV12-4 and TRBJ1-1, with 9 bases that match TRBD1. Trimming at V came to 2 bases and at J to 5 bases, leaving 6 bases not matched to a gene. The CDR3 totals 15 residues. CDR3 sequence: CASSLPSDRGTEAFF. The DNA of the CDR3 is TGTGCCAGCAGTTTACCATCCGACAGGGGGACTGAAGCTTTCTTT.

V is TRBV29-1 and J is TRBJ2-3; D might be TRBD1 or TRBD2, each matching 6 bases. Trimming stripped 6 bases from V and 7 bases from J, with 20 bases between. The CDR3 consists of 14 residues. The germline V gene encodes CDR1 SQVTM and CDR2 ANQGSEA. DNA of the CDR3: TGCAGCGTAGAGGGCATACAGGGACTTTATACGCAGTATTTT. Protein sequence: CSVEGIQGLYTQYF.

This clonotype has only a few counts. The V gene is TRBV14, the J gene TRBJ2-1; perhaps D is TRBD1 or TRBD2 (5 bases each). Trimming left V 4 bases short and J 4 bases short, with 17 bases between. The CDR3 has 16 residues. Per the germline V gene, CDR1 is SGHDN and CDR2 is FVKESK. The CDR3: CASSPGEGRAYNEQFF. Written as DNA, the CDR3 is TGTGCCAGCAGCCCTGGCGAGGGACGGGCATACAATGAGCAGTTCTTC.

A few counts support this clonotype. The rearrangement uses TRBV18 and TRBJ2-1; D uncertain. V lost 2 bases to trimming and J lost 16 bases, with 15 bases between them. The germline V gene encodes CDR1 KGHSH and CDR2 LQKENI. CDR3 length: 12 amino acids. CDR3 in amino acids: CASSPREQQKFF. CDR3 coding DNA: TGTGCCAGCTCACCAAGGGAACAGCAGAAATTCTTC.

This clonotype was observed a handful of times. J is TRBJ2-3 and V is TRBV20-1; perhaps TRBD1 as D (6 bases). The germline V gene has CDR1 DFQATT and CDR2 SNEGSKA (reference sequence). The CDR3 covers 14 residues. Trimming stripped 6 bases from V and 5 bases from J, with 18 bases between. CDR3 sequence: CSAQRRGGIDTQYF. In DNA form, the CDR3 reads TGCAGTGCCCAACGCAGGGGTGGAATAGATACGCAGTATTTT.

In this sample, this clonotype turned up a few times. The V call is TRBV29-1, the J call TRBJ2-3, with TRBD2 identical over 10 bases. Trimming cost V 5 bases and J 2 bases; bases outside gene matches: 4. Germline V lookup: CDR1 SQVTM, CDR2 ANQGSEA. The CDR3 length is 14 residues. The CDR3 loop reads CSVLLAGATDTQYF. In DNA, the CDR3 is TGCAGCGTTTTGCTAGCGGGAGCCACAGATACGCAGTATTTT.

This clonotype was recorded a few times. The gene calls are TRBV9 and TRBJ1-5; D remains unclear. Germline V gene lookup returns CDR1 SGDLS and CDR2 YYNGEE. The CDR3 runs 15 residues. V lost 0 bases to trimming and J lost 4 bases, with 11 bases between them. CDR3 sequence reads: CASSVGRTGNQPQHF. DNA for the CDR3: TGTGCCAGCAGCGTAGGAAGGACTGGGAATCAGCCCCAGCATTTT.

This clonotype has ten or more counts. The genes are TRBV9 and TRBJ1-2; 7 bases agree with TRBD1. Germline V lookup: CDR1 SGDLS, CDR2 YYNGEE. CDR3 length: 15 amino acids. Losses at the gene ends were 3 bases for V and 4 bases for J; bases not matched to a gene: 9. The CDR3 DNA follows: TGTGCCAGCAGCGCCATACCCTCAGGGGGCTATGGCTACACCTTC. This encodes CASSAIPSGGYGYTF.

In its sample, this clonotype was seen a few times. The V call is TRBV27, the J call TRBJ2-7; the match to TRBD1 covers 11 bases. This CDR3 is built from 17 residues. V shed 5 bases, J shed 3 bases, and the junction held 12 bases outside the gene matches. The germline V gene encodes CDR1 MNHEY and CDR2 SMNVEV (reference sequence). The CDR3 sequence: CASSTIAGTGGFYEQYF. CDR3 in DNA: TGTGCCAGCAGTACCATTGCAGGGACAGGGGGGTTCTACGAGCAGTACTTC.

This clonotype was detected only a few times. The J gene is TRBJ2-7, the V gene TRBV4-1; TRBD2 agrees at 9 bases. V gave up 0 bases and J gave up 2 bases; unmatched junction bases: 8. There are 17 residues in the CDR3. Germline assignment: CDR1 MGHRA and CDR2 YSYEKL. CDR3: CASSQDPGSGGPYEQYF. As DNA, the CDR3 is TGCGCCAGCAGCCAAGATCCGGGTAGCGGGGGACCCTACGAGCAGTACTTC.